The entry below describes one TCR beta chain. What it binds is not known. The data were taken from a study of cytomegalovirus exposure and HLA in healthy donors. General study results and limits: TCR beta sequences numbering 15,000 to 20,000 were associated with HLA alleles at 0.05 false discovery rate in a later analysis. The only immune exposure information that was available was CMV serostatus. A cluster of highly shared sequence variants was likely a sequencing artifact.

The germline CDR1 and CDR2 sequences are SGHVS and FNYEAQ. The CDR3 runs to 19 residues. V lost 1 base to trimming and J lost 2 bases; unmatched junction nucleotides: 17. Primers for the PCR totalled 60 Vbeta and 13 Jbeta. Generated by immunoSEQ multiplex PCR, the TCRdb table keeps only in-frame clones and is missing some. The sample includes some 140,000 clones, 75% to 80% of them seen just once. The sequenced material came from PBMCs. The rearrangement links TRBV7-6 to TRBJ2-7; 7 positions agree with TRBD1. This receptor was identified in a man aged 30 to 39 in good health and CMV-seronegative. For the CDR3, the DNA is TGTGCCAGCAGCTTAGAGCTTTTTACAGTCACAGGGGAGCCCTACGAGCAGTACTTC. Translated, it gives CASSLELFTVTGEPYEQYF.